A selection of T cell receptor beta chains follows, all from one sample in a study of blood T cell repertoires in COVID-19. This table comes from immunoSEQ multiplex PCR, and its TCRdb copy is limited to in-frame clones, with some not included. The sample has hundreds of thousands of clones; roughly 80% are singletons. The sample consisted of peripheral blood. Source of these receptors: an elderly man with acute or convalescent COVID-19. Both conserved end residues are part of each CDR3. The D gene is left open where the match is weak. Some rows have no size entry. The others give once, few or many, or a class for an expanded clone.

d_gene,v_gene,j_gene,abundance,CDR3nt,CDR3aa
.,TRBV7-3,TRBJ2-1,once,TGTGCCAGCAGTTTAGGAGGTGAGCAGTTCTTC,CASSLGGEQFF
.,TRBV19,TRBJ2-2,.,TGTGCCAGCCAAGGACACCCGAACACCGGGGAGCTGTTTTTT,CASQGHPNTGELFF
.,TRBV6-5,TRBJ2-3,.,TGTGCCAGCACCCCCCTATTTGATACGCAGTATTTT,CASTPLFDTQYF
TRBD1,TRBV19,TRBJ2-5,.,TGTGCCAGTAGTACGGGACAGGAAGAGACCCAGTACTTC,CASSTGQEETQYF
.,TRBV28,TRBJ2-7,.,TGTGCCAGCAGTTTCCCAGGGCCCTACGAGCAGTACTTC,CASSFPGPYEQYF
.,TRBV19,TRBJ2-6,.,TGTGCCAGTAGTCAGGGGCCCCCCCCTGGGGCCAACGTCCTGACTTTC,CASSQGPPPGANVLTF
TRBD1,TRBV3-1/TRBV3-2,TRBJ2-7,.,TGTGCCAGCAGTGGGACAGGGGCTAACGAGCAGTACTTC,CASSGTGANEQYF
TRBD1,TRBV24-1,TRBJ2-3,once,TGTGCCACCAGGGACAGGTCCCCGGGTACGCAGTATTTT,CATRDRSPGTQYF
TRBD1,TRBV5-1,TRBJ2-5,once,TGCGCCAGCAGCTGGGCGGGACAGGAAGAGACCCAGTACTTC,CASSWAGQEETQYF
TRBD1,TRBV5-1,TRBJ2-5,.,TGCGCCAGCAGTCGGACAGGGTGGTACCAAGAGACCCAGTACTTC,CASSRTGWYQETQYF
.,TRBV5-1,TRBJ1-3,.,TGCGCCAGCAGCTTGGCGGGGTCTGCCGGAAACACCATATATTTT,CASSLAGSAGNTIYF
TRBD1,TRBV11-2,TRBJ1-3,.,TGTGCCAGCAGCTTAGGGGACAGCTCTGGAAACACCATATATTTT,CASSLGDSSGNTIYF
.,TRBV11-2,TRBJ1-3,.,TGTGCCAGCAGCTTTAGTCAGGGTGGCGGAAACACCATATATTTT,CASSFSQGGGNTIYF
.,TRBV3-1/TRBV3-2,TRBJ1-4,.,TGTGCCACCGAGGACAGAGGCAATGAAAAACTGTTTTTT,CATEDRGNEKLFF
.,TRBV6-5,TRBJ2-6,.,TGTGCCAGCGGAGGCCGGGGTTCAGGGGCCAACGTCCTGACTTTC,CASGGRGSGANVLTF
TRBD1,TRBV2,TRBJ1-2,.,TGTGCCAGCAGTGAAATAGGCAGGGGGGCTGGCTACACCTTC,CASSEIGRGAGYTF
.,TRBV18,TRBJ1-1,.,TGTGCCAGCTCACCACTTGATGAGGTCAACACTGAAGCTTTCTTT,CASSPLDEVNTEAFF
TRBD2,TRBV19,TRBJ2-2,.,TGTGCCAGTAGTACTGGGACTAGCCCCCCCGGGGAGCTGTTTTTT,CASSTGTSPPGELFF
TRBD2,TRBV7-9,TRBJ2-7,.,TGTGCCAGCAGCTTGCTAGCGGTGAGCTCCTACGAGCAGTACTTC,CASSLLAVSSYEQYF
TRBD2,TRBV14,TRBJ2-5,.,TGTGCCAGCAGCCAATCCTGGACTAGCGGAAAAGAGACCCAGTACTTC,CASSQSWTSGKETQYF
TRBD1,TRBV28,TRBJ2-7,.,TGTGCCACAGGGACAGCCTTCTACGAGCAGTACTTC,CATGTAFYEQYF
.,TRBV7-2,TRBJ1-5,.,TGTGCCAGCAGCGTGGGAGGGGCCAATCAGCCCCAGCATTTT,CASSVGGANQPQHF
.,TRBV14,TRBJ2-1,.,TGTGCCAGCAGCCAAGACCCCGGGAATGAGCAGTTCTTC,CASSQDPGNEQFF
.,TRBV6-2/TRBV6-3,TRBJ2-7,.,TGTGCCAGCAGTCCCTTAGGAGGTGATTACGAGCAGTACTTC,CASSPLGGDYEQYF
.,TRBV2,TRBJ2-5,.,TGTGCCAGCAGTAAAAAGCGGGTGCAAGAGACCCAGTACTTC,CASSKKRVQETQYF
.,TRBV10-3,TRBJ1-5,once,TGTGCCATCAGTGAGGGGGCGCAGCCCCAGCATTTT,CAISEGAQPQHF
.,TRBV6-4,TRBJ1-2,.,TGTGCCAGCAGTGTCGACCCCAGGGCCGGCTACACCTTC,CASSVDPRAGYTF
.,TRBV30,TRBJ1-1,.,TGTGCCTGCCCTCGGGGGGCGGTGATGAACACTGAAGCTTTCTTT,CACPRGAVMNTEAFF
.,TRBV2,TRBJ1-2,.,TGTGCCAGCAGTGTGGGCAGGGCTGTCTATGGCTACACCTTC,CASSVGRAVYGYTF
.,TRBV5-1,TRBJ1-4,.,TGCGCCAGCAGCTTGGGACGGCGGGGTGAAAAACTGTTTTTT,CASSLGRRGEKLFF
TRBD1,TRBV27,TRBJ1-1,.,TGTGCCAGCAGCCCCGGGACAGGGGGGAGCACTGAAGCTTTCTTT,CASSPGTGGSTEAFF
TRBD1,TRBV5-1,TRBJ2-3,.,TGCGCCAGCAGTTTATCGGGACAGGCTGCAGATACGCAGTATTTT,CASSLSGQAADTQYF
TRBD1,TRBV4-2,TRBJ2-3,once,TGTGCCAGCAGCCGGGAGGGACAGGGTGTAGCAGATACGCAGTATTTT,CASSREGQGVADTQYF
TRBD1,TRBV7-9,TRBJ1-3,.,TGTGCCAGCAGCCCCGGACCAGGGGGCAGGAACACCATATATTTT,CASSPGPGGRNTIYF
.,TRBV21-1,TRBJ1-2,.,TGTGCCAGAGACTCGGGATCGGGGGTTGCTCGCTCTGGCTACACCTTC,CARDSGSGVARSGYTF
TRBD1,TRBV9,TRBJ1-4,.,TGTGCCAGCAGCGTAGGCAGGGGGCCCGCAACTAATGAAAAACTGTTTTTT,CASSVGRGPATNEKLFF
TRBD1,TRBV5-1,TRBJ1-1,.,TGCGCCAGCAGCTTGGTTGGGCAGGGGGATTTGAACACTGAAGCTTTCTTT,CASSLVGQGDLNTEAFF
.,TRBV24-1,TRBJ2-2,.,TGTGCCACCAGTGGGTGGGACTCGCACACCGGGGAGCTGTTTTTT,CATSGWDSHTGELFF
.,TRBV6-4,TRBJ1-4,.,TGTGCCAGCAGTGACTCGAGGGGAGGGAGTGAAAAACTGTTTTTT,CASSDSRGGSEKLFF
TRBD1,TRBV7-2,TRBJ1-6,once,TGTGCCAGCAGCTTAGTCGGACAGGGAACATCACCCCTCCACTTT,CASSLVGQGTSPLHF
.,TRBV9,TRBJ1-5,.,TGTGCCAGCAGCGTAGGGGCGGGTTATAGCAATCAGCCCCAGCATTTT,CASSVGAGYSNQPQHF